The 4 T cell receptor beta chains listed next were all sequenced from one sample in a study of CD8 T cells in ankylosing spondylitis. TCRdb recomputed calls from the 5' RACE reads with MiXCR, one row per CDR3 protein. Of about 340,000 distinct CDR3 sequences listed, under 15% are singletons. The specimen was blood, either unsorted or a sorted T cell fraction (not recorded which). All receptors come from a male donor with ankylosing spondylitis or in good health (not recorded which).

The chain uses TRBV27 and TRBJ2-7; tentative D call: TRBD2 (5 bases). Germline values: CDR1 MNHEY, CDR2 SMNVEV (reference sequence). The V end lost 5 bases, the J end lost 5 bases, and 16 bases lay between the germline ends. The CDR3 sequence is 14 residues long. The CDR3 nucleotides read TGTGCCAGCAGTCTAGGACTGCTATTGGACGAGCAGTACTTC. Translating gives CASSLGLLLDEQYF.

This clonotype was picked up many times. The CDR3 here is CASSHARQTNTGELFF. The CDR3 DNA reads as TGCGCCAGCAGCCACGCCCGACAGACGAACACCGGGGAGCTGTTTTTT. The chain carries TRBV4-1 and TRBJ2-2; D may be TRBD1 (5 bases). The CDR3 extends over 16 amino acids. Between the trimmed V and J ends, which lost 3 bases and 0 bases, there was a span of 11 bases. Looked up from germline, CDR1 is MGHRA and CDR2 is YSYEKL.

This clonotype turned up a few times. This chain uses TRBV7-9 with TRBJ2-3; D unclear. V was pared by 3 bases and J by 0 bases, with 10 bases between. The CDR3 has 15 residues. Germline values: CDR1 SEHNR, CDR2 FQNEAQ (reference sequence). DNA for the CDR3: TGTGCCAGCAGCTTCGATGGAACTAGCACAGATACGCAGTATTTT. Translation: CASSFDGTSTDTQYF.

This clonotype occurred a few times. V gene TRBV12-3 or TRBV12-4 combines with J gene TRBJ2-3; D is undetermined. Trimming removed 5 bases at V and 6 bases at J, with 12 bases between. The CDR3 runs 13 residues. Here the CDR3 DNA reads TGTGCCAGCAGTCATGGGCTCTGGGATACGCAGTATTTT. It codes for CASSHGLWDTQYF.